This note documents a single TCR beta chain sequence. Its antigen is unknown. The sample belongs to a study of blood T cell dynamics during melanoma immunotherapy. Study-level findings and limits: At W3, later disease-control patients showed bifurcated PBMC repertoire changes, unlike progressors. Whether repertoire-driving clones were melanoma-specific could not be determined.

The CDR3 runs to 18 residues. The germline V gene encodes CDR1 SEHNR and CDR2 FQNEAQ (reference sequence). J gave up 1 base and V 2 bases, and 5 bases lay outside the gene matches. Sample time point: week 3, after first cycle of checkpoint inhibitor. Samples come from before therapy and from week 3 after the first blockade cycle. Measured with immunoSEQ multiplex PCR; TCRdb has only the in-frame clones, and not every one. The sample holds 14,000 to 15,000 clones, around 90% seen once. The chain carries TRBV7-9 and TRBJ2-3, with TRBD2 matching over 14 bases. Sequenced here: blood, sampled from a patient treated with checkpoint blockade. This clonotype originated in a human donor with melanoma. The CDR3: CASSLLGLAGVGTDTQYF. The DNA for the CDR3 is TGTGCCAGCAGCTTACTGGGACTAGCGGGAGTTGGCACAGATACGCAGTATTTT.